These 8 T cell receptor beta chains were all obtained from the same sample, sequenced in a study of shared clonotypes between healthy human individuals. Produced via immunoSEQ multiplex PCR; TCRdb's table is partial and in-frame only. The sample holds over a million clones, approximately 78% seen once. Sample: memory CD4+ T cells from PBMCs. The subset was: CD45RA-negative fraction. These receptors came from a young man in good health. Some clones in this sample may be carry-over from other donors' samples.

V gene TRBV29-1 combines with J gene TRBJ1-2, with D possibly matching TRBD1 (5 bases). The V gene lost 1 base and the J gene lost 13 bases, with 13 bases spanning the gap. This CDR3 contains 11 residues. From germline, CDR1 is SQVTM and CDR2 ANQGSEA. The CDR3 nucleotides read TGCAGCGTTGAAGTTGGGGGGTCGGTCACCTTC. Translation: CSVEVGGSVTF.

J is TRBJ2-1 and V is TRBV28; 10 bases map to TRBD2. The CDR3 contains 16 residues. Trimming removed 8 bases from V and 5 bases from J; junction bases left unmatched: 12. Germline V gene lookup returns CDR1 MDHEN and CDR2 SYDVKM. CDR3 DNA sequence: TGTGCCAGCGGAGACCAAAGCGGGAGGGATAACAATGAGCAGTTCTTC. This translates into CASGDQSGRDNNEQFF. The full variable domain, its missing parts supplied by reference TRBV28 and TRBJ2-1, is DVKVTQSSRYLVKRTGEKVFLECVQDMDHENMFWYRQDPGLGLRLIYFSYDVKMKEKGDIPEGYSVSREKKERFSLILESASTNQTSMYLCASGDQSGRDNNEQFFGPGTRLTVL.

This chain links TRBV4-1 with TRBJ2-3; tentatively, D is TRBD1 or TRBD2 (5 bases each). CDR3 length: 16 amino acids. CDR1 and CDR2 (germline): MGHRA, YSYEKL. The V end lost 0 bases, the J end lost 5 bases, and 15 bases lay between the germline ends. The DNA for the CDR3 is TGCGCCAGCAGCCAAGATCGGGGCGGAGTCGGAGATACGCAGTATTTT. Translated, it gives CASSQDRGGVGDTQYF.

The chain joins TRBV2 to TRBJ2-1; D gene ambiguous. CDR1 and CDR2 from the germline V gene are SNHLY and FYNNEI. The CDR3 is 10 residues long. V lost 3 bases and J lost 9, with 3 bases in between. This CDR3 reads CASSDGEQFF. The CDR3 DNA follows: TGTGCCAGCAGTGACGGTGAGCAGTTCTTC.

This clone was seen just once. A far larger clone is off by one base, so a read error is likely. The chain combines TRBV18 with TRBJ1-1; 8 bases align to TRBD1. CDR3 length: 13 amino acids. Germline values: CDR1 KGHSH, CDR2 LQKENI. CDR3 coding DNA: TGTGCCAGCTCACCGGGAGGACAGGGTTCGGCTCTCTTT. It translates to CASSPGGQGSALF.

Notes on this clone: One end of the junction fails to match germline, which may point to a read error. The chain carries TRBV6-7 and TRBJ2-2, with D uncertain. TRBV6-7 is marked as an open reading frame, function uncertain. The CDR3 has 16 residues. The CDR3 spells CASSYSDQPNNGELFF. The CDR3 nucleotides are TGTGCCAGCAGTTACTCGGACCAACCAAACAACGGGGAGCTGTTTTTT.

The V call is TRBV11-2, the J call TRBJ2-2, with D possibly TRBD2 on 6 matching bases. V lost 2 bases and J 7 bases, leaving 14 bases between the germline ends. The CDR3 runs to 15 residues. Germline assignment: CDR1 SGHAT and CDR2 FQNNGV. In DNA, the CDR3 is TGTGCCAGCAGCTTAAGAGAGACCGGGGGCGGGGAGCTGTTTTTT. It is translated as CASSLRETGGGELFF.

The CDR3 DNA reads as TGCGCCAGCAGCGGGCCGACAGGGAATGGCTACACCTTC. Amino acids: CASSGPTGNGYTF. The chain uses TRBV5-1 and TRBJ1-2; 7 nucleotides agree with TRBD1. There are 13 residues in the CDR3. Germline loops: CDR1 SGHRS, CDR2 YFSETQ. V lost 4 bases to trimming and J lost 6 bases; unmatched junction nucleotides: 6.